The 27 T cell receptor beta chains below were found in one sample sequenced in a study of cytomegalovirus exposure and HLA in healthy donors (dated by TCRdb to about 2017). Library preparation was by the immunoSEQ multiplex PCR assay. For the multiplex PCR, a mixture combining 60 forward primers for TCR Vbeta segments and 13 reverse primers for TCR Jbeta segments was used. TCRdb carries this immuneACCESS record with in-frame sequences only. Its versions omit some clonotypes, under half of them owing to an unresolved V gene in the studies checked, with the rest unexplained. The sample table contains about 92,000 clones; only one count was recorded for around four fifths of them. The ten largest clones capture approximately 7% of the sample. The specimen sequenced was PBMCs. The receptors originated from a man aged 50 to 60 in good health and CMV-seropositive.

Comments on this clone: Additional DNA sequences in this sample encode the identical CDR3. The chain combines TRBV27 with TRBJ2-5, with 7 bases identical to TRBD1. Germline trimming cut 6 bases from V and 5 bases from J; bases unmatched to any gene: 6. The CDR3 is made up of 13 amino acids. The germline V gene has CDR1 MNHEY and CDR2 SMNVEV (reference sequence). In DNA form, the CDR3 reads TGTGCCAGCAGAGAGGGGGCAAGGGAGACCCAGTACTTC. Translated, it gives CASREGARETQYF.

For the CDR3, the DNA is TGTGCCAGCTCAGATGGACAGGGGAATATCTATGGCTACACCTTC. It is translated as CASSDGQGNIYGYTF. The chain recombines TRBV18 with TRBJ1-2, with 9 bases that match TRBD1. Germline assignment: CDR1 KGHSH and CDR2 LQKENI. The junction had 8 bases not matched to a gene; V was cut back by 5 bases and J by 4 bases. This CDR3 contains 15 residues.

This chain connects TRBV28 to TRBJ1-1; D is undetermined. The V and J ends lost 7 bases and 2 bases respectively, with 8 bases between them. Per germline, CDR1 MDHEN and CDR2 SYDVKM. The CDR3 totals 12 residues. The CDR3, as DNA: TGTGCCAGCACTGTTTCCAACACTGAAGCTTTCTTT. It codes for CASTVSNTEAFF. Supplemented by reference TRBV28 and TRBJ1-1, the full variable domain reads DVKVTQSSRYLVKRTGEKVFLECVQDMDHENMFWYRQDPGLGLRLIYFSYDVKMKEKGDIPEGYSVSREKKERFSLILESASTNQTSMYLCASTVSNTEAFFGQGTRLTVV.

The rearrangement joins TRBV6-5 to TRBJ2-7; TRBD1 might be the D (6 bases). Germline V gene lookup returns CDR1 MNHEY and CDR2 SVGAGI. Trimming cost V 2 bases and J 9 bases, with 20 bases left between them. CDR3 length: 15 amino acids. The CDR3 coding sequence is TGTGCCAGCAGTTACGGGAACAGGGCTATTGACGGGCAGTACTTC. The encoded protein is CASSYGNRAIDGQYF.

The chain uses TRBV7-9 and TRBJ2-5; D is undetermined. The V end lost 6 bases, the J end lost 2 bases, and 4 bases lay between the germline ends. Germline-derived CDR1 and CDR2 are SEHNR and FQNEAQ (reference sequence). The length of the CDR3 is 11 residues. CDR3 in DNA: TGTGCCAGCAGTAAACAAGAGACCCAGTACTTC. This gives the protein CASSKQETQYF.

The gene calls are TRBV4-2 and TRBJ1-1, with D perhaps TRBD1 (5 bases). This CDR3 spans 16 amino acids. Per germline, CDR1 LGHNA and CDR2 YNFKEQ. The ends were cut back, 0 bases at V and 6 bases at J, with 17 bases in the middle. This CDR3 reads CASSQDPGLGGAEAFF. Written as DNA, the CDR3 is TGTGCCAGCAGCCAAGATCCCGGCCTGGGGGGGGCTGAAGCTTTCTTT.

This clone showed up just a few times. The CDR3 loop is CASSEGDRPRNTIYF. CDR3 DNA sequence: TGTGCCAGCAGTGAAGGAGACAGGCCGAGAAACACCATATATTTT. V gene TRBV25-1 combines with J gene TRBJ1-3; tentatively, D is TRBD1 (6 bases). Germline loops: CDR1 MGHDK, CDR2 SYGVNS. The germline V and J ends were trimmed by 2 bases and 5 bases, with 13 bases remaining between them. This CDR3 region has 15 residues.

The chain carries TRBV2 and TRBJ1-1; 7 bases align to TRBD1. The CDR3 is 15 amino acids. V shed 6 bases, J shed 3 bases, and the junction held 10 bases outside the gene matches. Germline V gene data show CDR1 as SNHLY and CDR2 as FYNNEI. The CDR3 region is CASRTTPGGYTEAFF. In DNA form, the CDR3 reads TGTGCCAGCAGAACGACCCCAGGGGGTTACACTGAAGCTTTCTTT.

V gene TRBV18 combines with J gene TRBJ1-1; D ambiguous. This CDR3 contains 14 residues. Trimming took 3 bases from V and 0 from J, leaving 8 bases between them. Per the germline V gene, CDR1 is KGHSH and CDR2 is LQKENI. For the CDR3, the DNA is TGTGCCAGCTCACCCAGCGCCGTGAACACTGAAGCTTTCTTT. It codes for CASSPSAVNTEAFF.

CDR3 region: CASSFKQGAGTDTQYF. The CDR3 bases are TGTGCCAGCAGCTTCAAACAGGGGGCTGGCACAGATACGCAGTATTTT. The rearrangement joins TRBV7-3 to TRBJ2-3; TRBD1 agrees at 9 bases. This CDR3 is built from 16 residues. Trimming took 3 bases from V and 1 from J; bases not matched to a gene: 5. Germline CDR1 reads SGHTA; CDR2 reads FQGTGA.

The V and J genes are TRBV27 and TRBJ2-5; 7 bases map to TRBD2. Germline V gene lookup returns CDR1 MNHEY and CDR2 SMNVEV (reference sequence). J lost 7 bases, V lost 5 bases, and 7 bases had no gene match. This CDR3 spans 13 amino acids. The CDR3 protein is CASSRLGGGTQYF. The DNA of the CDR3 is TGTGCCAGCAGTCGCCTTGGGGGGGGGACCCAGTACTTC.

The chain is built from TRBV30 and TRBJ1-5; D not resolved. Germline V gene sequence: CDR1 GTSNPN, CDR2 SVGIG (reference sequence). The CDR3 loop spans 13 amino acids. V was trimmed by 2 bases and J by 3 bases, leaving 8 bases between them. CDR3 residues: CAWSSQYNQPQHF. CDR3 sequence (DNA): TGTGCCTGGAGTTCCCAGTACAATCAGCCCCAGCATTTT.

V usage is TRBV30 and J usage is TRBJ1-5, with D tentatively TRBD1 (6 bases). Per the germline V gene, CDR1 is GTSNPN and CDR2 is SVGIG (reference sequence). Trimming took 0 bases from V and 0 from J, leaving 15 bases between them. The CDR3 has 17 amino acids. The CDR3 protein is CAWSVGRGPYSNQPQHF. The CDR3 nucleotides read TGTGCCTGGAGTGTCGGCAGGGGCCCTTATAGCAATCAGCCCCAGCATTTT.

V gene TRBV30 combines with J gene TRBJ2-7; 10 bases agree with TRBD1. CDR1 GTSNPN and CDR2 SVGIG come from the germline V gene (reference sequence). The CDR3 extends over 14 amino acids. V was pared by 4 bases and J by 3 bases, with 6 bases of the junction left unmatched. The chain's CDR3 is CAWNPGQGLYEQYF. CDR3 sequence (DNA): TGTGCCTGGAATCCGGGACAGGGGCTCTACGAGCAGTACTTC.

The chain couples TRBV9 to TRBJ1-2, with a possible D match to TRBD1 (6 bases). Germline CDR1 reads SGDLS; CDR2 reads YYNGEE. The CDR3 is 12 amino acids. Trimming took 1 base from V and 8 from J, leaving 9 bases between them. CDR3 protein: CASSVSGDGYTF. The CDR3 DNA is TGTGCCAGCAGCGTATCAGGGGACGGCTACACCTTC.

This clone occurred once. DNA for the CDR3: TGTGCCAGCTCAGCAGGTAAACTCTTCGAGCAGTACTTC. Encoded protein: CASSAGKLFEQYF. The chain carries TRBV18 and TRBJ2-7; D is unclear. This CDR3 has 13 residues. V gave up 5 bases and J gave up 6 bases, with 14 bases separating them. Germline V gene sequence: CDR1 KGHSH, CDR2 LQKENI.

This chain joins TRBV19 and TRBJ1-6; TRBD1 might be the D (5 bases). Deletions cut 6 bases from V and 0 bases from J, with 9 bases between. Germline loops: CDR1 LNHDA, CDR2 SQIVND (reference sequence). The CDR3 spans 15 residues. The CDR3 sequence is CASRDMSSYNSPLHF. Here the CDR3 DNA reads TGTGCCAGTAGGGACATGAGCTCCTATAATTCACCCCTCCACTTT.

This clone has only one observation. The chain uses TRBV10-1 and TRBJ2-2; D uncertain. There are 16 residues in the CDR3. V dropped 1 base and J dropped 6 bases, with 15 bases sitting between them. Germline V gives CDR1 WNHNN, CDR2 SYGVQD (reference sequence). CDR3 nucleotides: TGCGCCAGCAGTGAGTGTTCAAGTACTGAATCCGGGGAGCTGTTTTTT. Its protein product is CASSECSSTESGELFF.

This chain links TRBV29-1 with TRBJ1-4; the D is unclear. Per the germline V gene, CDR1 is SQVTM and CDR2 is ANQGSEA. CDR3 length: 13 residues. Deletions cut 0 bases from V and 6 bases from J, with 8 bases between. CDR3 protein: CSVEDLSDEKLFF. Here the CDR3 DNA reads TGCAGCGTTGAAGATCTATCTGATGAAAAACTGTTTTTT.

The CDR3: CASSFAGLNTEAFF. The CDR3 DNA reads as TGTGCCAGCAGCTTTGCGGGGTTGAACACTGAAGCTTTCTTT. The genes are TRBV7-2 and TRBJ1-1; unclear D gene. With 3 bases removed from V and 0 bases from J, the gap between germline ends came to 8 bases. The CDR3 is made up of 14 amino acids. Germline V gene lookup returns CDR1 SGHTA and CDR2 FQGNSA.

The rearrangement joins TRBV10-3 to TRBJ1-6; D is perhaps TRBD1 (6 bases). Germline V gene sequence: CDR1 ENHRY, CDR2 SYGVKD. Trimming stripped 6 bases from V and 6 bases from J, with 12 bases between. The CDR3 runs 14 residues. As DNA, the CDR3 is TGTGCCATCAGGACCGGGACAACTAATTCACCCCTCCACTTT. Amino acid sequence: CAIRTGTTNSPLHF.

The chain recombines TRBV4-2 with TRBJ2-5, with D hard to call. CDR1 and CDR2 (germline): LGHNA, YNFKEQ. The CDR3 contains 15 residues. Trimming took 1 base from V and 0 from J, leaving 9 bases between them. CDR3 sequence reads: CASSQVDADQETQYF. DNA for the CDR3: TGTGCCAGCAGCCAAGTCGATGCGGACCAAGAGACCCAGTACTTC.

This clone was seen a single time. The chain employs TRBV9 and TRBJ1-1; no firm D call. The germline CDR1 and CDR2 sequences are SGDLS and YYNGEE. The V end lost 7 bases, the J end lost 1 base, and 11 bases lay between the germline ends. The CDR3 contains 13 residues. Written as DNA, the CDR3 is TGTGCCAGCTCTCAGGAACGGAACACTGAAGCTTTCTTT. Its translation: CASSQERNTEAFF. Complete variable domain (other parts from reference TRBV9 and TRBJ1-1): DSGVTQTPKHLITATGQRVTLRCSPRSGDLSVYWYQQSLDQGLQFLIQYYNGEERAKGNILERFSAQQFPDLHSELNLSSLELGDSALYFCASSQERNTEAFFGQGTRLTVV.

The sample holds a few counts of this clone. This chain uses TRBV27 with TRBJ2-1, with 7 nucleotides matching TRBD2. There are 15 residues in the CDR3. CDR1 is MNHEY, CDR2 SMNVEV, per germline (reference sequence). Unmatched junction bases numbered 8, after V lost 2 bases and J lost 7 bases. This chain's CDR3 is CASSLAGYGGNEQFF. CDR3 bases: TGTGCCAGCAGTTTAGCGGGGTACGGGGGGAATGAGCAGTTCTTC.

This chain connects TRBV7-9 to TRBJ2-3; D is unresolved. Germline V gene data show CDR1 as SEHNR and CDR2 as FQNEAQ (reference sequence). Deletions cut 6 bases from V and 6 bases from J, with 13 bases between. The CDR3 consists of 13 residues. The CDR3: CASRGRNGDTQYF. The CDR3 DNA reads TGTGCCAGCAGGGGTAGGAACGGGGATACGCAGTATTTT.

V usage is TRBV7-8 and J usage is TRBJ2-7, with a tentative D call TRBD1 (6 bases). Germline loops: CDR1 SGHVS, CDR2 FQNEAQ. The CDR3 has 16 residues. Trimming took off 5 bases at V and 2 bases at J, with 19 bases between the two ends. CDR3 amino acids: CASSPPARGDTYEQYF. CDR3 nucleotides: TGTGCCAGCAGCCCACCGGCACGAGGGGACACCTACGAGCAGTACTTC.

The V call is TRBV28, the J call TRBJ1-2; D is possibly TRBD1 (5 bases). Germline V gene data show CDR1 as MDHEN and CDR2 as SYDVKM. V dropped 4 bases and J dropped 1 base, with 19 bases sitting between them. CDR3 size: 17 residues. CDR3 region: CASSSAWGGADNYGYTF. Written as DNA, the CDR3 is TGTGCCAGCAGTTCCGCGTGGGGGGGTGCAGATAACTATGGCTACACCTTC.